What follows are 12 T cell receptor beta chains derived from one specimen sequenced in a study of metastatic and nonmetastatic thyroid tumors. TCRdb reprocessed the PCR reads using MiXCR. The data show more than 4,000 clones, roughly a third seen once. Every patient was untreated before thyroid surgery. Sequencing used adjacent normal tissue. The receptors come from a female donor with papillary thyroid cancer or a benign thyroid nodule (not recorded which). Some clones in this sample may be carry-over from other donors' samples.

Judged by abundance, this clone is large. The chain combines TRBV12-3 or TRBV12-4 with TRBJ1-5; D is possibly TRBD1 (6 bases). This CDR3 contains 17 residues. The V and J ends lost 6 bases and 2 bases respectively, with 20 bases between them. CDR3: CASRPNTGTGGNQPQHF. CDR3 DNA sequence: TGTGCCAGCAGACCGAACACAGGGACGGGGGGCAATCAGCCCCAGCATTTT.

This clone was observed a handful of times. Given the absence of the conserved phenylalanine or tryptophan at the CDR3 end, a read error is likely. The DNA is left out, because the CDR3 cannot be placed on it with certainty; the CDR3 is given as TCRdb lists it. This sequence joins TRBV30 and TRBJ2-2; TRBD1, as called in the table, went unchecked against the DNA. The CDR3 has 14 residues if both end residues are counted. Germline V CDR1 and CDR2: GTSNPN, SVGIG (reference sequence). This CDR3 reads CASTRDGWTGELYY.

This clone has just a few counts. The chain has TRBV6-2 or TRBV6-3 and TRBJ1-2; 8 bases match TRBD1. This CDR3 has 14 amino acids. With 4 bases clipped from V and 7 bases from J, the junction kept 8 bases outside the gene matches. Germline V gene lookup returns CDR1 MNHEY and CDR2 SVGEGT. The CDR3 DNA is TGTGCCAGCAGTTTTTGGACAGGGCTCTGTGGCTACACCTTC. Its protein product is CASSFWTGLCGYTF.

In this sample, this clone turned up a few times. The rearrangement uses TRBV6-2 or TRBV6-3 and TRBJ2-1; weak D call: TRBD2 (5 bases). This CDR3 region has 12 residues. CDR1 is MNHEY, CDR2 SVGEGT, per germline. The ends were cut back, 7 bases at V and 3 bases at J, with 7 bases in the middle. The CDR3 loop is CASKDYYNEQFF. The CDR3, as DNA: TGTGCCAGCAAAGACTACTACAATGAGCAGTTCTTC.

On this clone: At one boundary the junction diverges from the germline segment, which might be a read error. The J gene is TRBJ1-2, the V gene TRBV6-1; maybe TRBD1 (6 bases). The CDR3 runs 15 residues. CDR1 is MNHNS, CDR2 SASEGT, per germline. In DNA, the CDR3 is TGTGCCAGCAGCCCCGGGCGTAGTTTCACCGGGACACAGGCCTTC. Its translation: CASSPGRSFTGTQAF.

The table lists this clone with a few counts. The rearrangement links TRBV24-1 to TRBJ2-5; tentative D call: TRBD1 (5 bases). The CDR3 has 15 amino acids. Germline V gene lookup returns CDR1 KGHDR and CDR2 SFDVKD. Trimming took 3 bases from V and 5 from J, leaving 15 bases between them. In DNA form, the CDR3 reads TGTGCCACCAGTGATACGATAGGGGTCGGTGAGACCCAGTACTTC. Its protein is CATSDTIGVGETQYF.

The chain recombines TRBV20-1 with TRBJ1-1; D gene uncertain. The CDR3 is made up of 14 amino acids. V gave up 5 bases and J gave up 1 base, with 14 bases separating them. Germline CDR1 reads DFQATT; CDR2 reads SNEGSKA (reference sequence). The CDR3 sequence is CSAPPRAWNTEAFF. The CDR3 DNA sequence: TGCAGTGCTCCGCCTCGGGCATGGAACACTGAAGCTTTCTTT.

The chain couples TRBV6-1 to TRBJ2-1; 11 bases are shared with TRBD2. V was pared by 2 bases and J by 3 bases, with 3 bases of the junction left unmatched. The V gene's germline CDR1 is MNHNS and CDR2 SASEGT. The CDR3 is made up of 16 amino acids. The CDR3 spells CASSEMTSGNYNEQFF. In nucleotides, the CDR3 is TGTGCCAGCAGTGAAATGACTAGCGGGAACTACAATGAGCAGTTCTTC.

This clone is judged large (0.1 to 1%). The chain joins TRBV24-1 to TRBJ2-1; tentative D call: TRBD2 (6 bases). From germline, CDR1 is KGHDR and CDR2 SFDVKD. The ends were cut back, 7 bases at V and 7 bases at J, with 7 bases in the middle. This CDR3 has 11 residues. Written as DNA, the CDR3 is TGTGCCACCAGGGAGGGGAATGAGCAGTTCTTC. Amino acids: CATREGNEQFF.

This clone appeared a few times. One junction end does not reproduce the germline sequence, and a read error may be involved. The chain has TRBV6-1 and TRBJ2-7; D not certain. Germline values: CDR1 MNHNS, CDR2 SASEGT. The CDR3 consists of 11 residues. Here the CDR3 reads CASSGPYGQYF. The CDR3 DNA reads as TGTGCCAGCAGTGGCCCCTACGGGCAGTACTTC.

This clone was observed a few times. This CDR3 reads CASSLGSAGALEQYF. The CDR3 nucleotides are TGTGCCAGCAGCTTGGGGTCTGCGGGAGCCCTGGAGCAGTACTTC. The chain recombines TRBV7-2 with TRBJ2-7, with 7 bases lining up with TRBD2. The CDR3 totals 15 residues. Losses at the gene ends were 3 bases for V and 7 bases for J; bases not matched to a gene: 12. Germline-derived CDR1 and CDR2 are SGHTA and FQGNSA.

This clone qualifies as hyperexpanded (1% or more). The chain carries TRBV6-1 and TRBJ2-7; D might be TRBD1 (6 bases). CDR1 is MNHNS, CDR2 SASEGT, per germline. With 5 bases removed from V and 2 bases from J, the gap between germline ends came to 16 bases. The CDR3 is made up of 15 amino acids. As DNA, the CDR3 is TGTGCCAGCAGTTCCGAATTTAGGACAGCCTACGAGCAGTACTTC. It translates to CASSSEFRTAYEQYF.